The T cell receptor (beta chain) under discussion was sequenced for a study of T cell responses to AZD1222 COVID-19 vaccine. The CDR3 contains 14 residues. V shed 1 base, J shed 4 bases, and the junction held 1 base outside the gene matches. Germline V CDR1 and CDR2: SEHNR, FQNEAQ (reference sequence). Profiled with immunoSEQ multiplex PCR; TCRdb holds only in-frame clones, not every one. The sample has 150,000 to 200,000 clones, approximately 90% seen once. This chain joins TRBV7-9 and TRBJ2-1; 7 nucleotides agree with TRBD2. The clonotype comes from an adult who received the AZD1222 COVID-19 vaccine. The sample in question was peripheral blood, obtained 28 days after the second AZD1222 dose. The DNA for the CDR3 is TGTGCCAGCAGCTTAGTACTAGCGTACAATGAGCAGTTCTTC. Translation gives CASSLVLAYNEQFF.